This T cell receptor (beta chain) comes out of a study of blood T cells in healthy people across ages. General observations from the study: The lack of PBMC sorting stopped any conclusive naive versus antigen-experienced comparison.

This clonotype appeared once. Antigen: not known. Primed by a sample-barcoded 5' primer and a J-beta primer mix, a second PCR proceeded for about 6 to 12 cycles. TCRdb used MiXCR to reprocess the 5' RACE reads, holding one entry per CDR3 protein. Of about 1.1 million distinct CDR3 sequences listed, less than 45% are singletons. The germline V and J ends were trimmed by 5 bases and 0 bases, with 11 bases remaining between them. This CDR3 has 15 residues. This sequence originates from a man aged 18 to 29 in good health. Sequenced: blood. The chain employs TRBV12-3 or TRBV12-4 and TRBJ2-1, with D perhaps TRBD1 (6 bases). CDR3 residues: CASSIRDNSYNEQFF. In DNA, the CDR3 is TGTGCCAGCAGTATCCGGGACAACTCCTACAATGAGCAGTTCTTC.